The sequence of this T cell receptor (beta chain) was determined in a study of shared clonotypes between healthy human individuals (dated by TCRdb to between 2020 and 2021). About the full investigation: Three men and a couple of women, aged 18 to 49 years, made up the cohort. For each donor, CD4 naive and CD4 memory were each run on three plates, CD8 naive on two plates, and CD8 memory on one plate. To estimate repertoire size and how much clonotypes are shared between individuals, the study performed deep sequencing of blood TCR repertoires from a few healthy adults. To increase sequencing depth and limit assay-specific biases, TCR repertoire library preparation and sequencing were carried out by different laboratories using diverse techniques. Between about 0.85 and 10 billion PBMCs per donor were obtained by leukapheresis. The full study reports these points: Estimated clonotype richness was generally larger for naive than for memory subsets. Incomplete sequencing was indicated by rarefaction of sorted-subset datasets, despite the large sequencing depth. Only blood was sampled, and tissue TCR repertoires likely differ from those in blood. When a handful of donors were compared, the shared fraction of clonotypes was around 4.6% for naive CD4, around 3.6% for naive CD8, more than 2% for memory CD4, and 0.35% to 0.4% for memory CD8. Compared with non-shared clonotypes, the clonotypes found in all four sorted-subset donors had higher generation probabilities. The genetic and exposure-history diversity represented was limited by the small number of donors. Pairwise subsampling led to the expectation that sequencing depth would affect the degree of clonotype sharing among donors.

About this clone: This receptor's antigen is unknown. Base qualities are missing; no much larger clone stands one base away.

TCR CDR3 regions were amplified from genomic DNA by multiplex PCR using the deep immunoSEQ assay. Extracted genomic DNA from each cell subset was distributed evenly across all wells of several immunoSEQ 96-well plates, and each plate was treated as a replicate. Each replicate PCR for sorted subsets received around 0.2 ug genomic DNA, equal to about 30,000 T cell genomes. Purified libraries were measured with a Qubit 3.0 fluorometer, size-checked on a Bioanalyzer 2100, and measured again with the KAPA Library Quantification kit. Each immunoSEQ 96-well plate was sequenced on its own single-read 150-cycle Illumina NextSeq 550 flow cell. As for the original processing: The immunoSEQ output contained only junctional sequences without quality scores, so filtering could not match that applied to full-length reads. To assign V/J genes and CDR3, sequences were annotated using PyIR, a Python wrapper for IgBLAST v1.9, with IMGT germline references. Reads with weak V/J assignments (E-value above 1e-6), missing CDR3, stop codons, out-of-frame junctions, or ambiguous translated residues were removed. V3J clonotypes were defined as sequences sharing the same inferred V gene, J gene, and CDR3 amino acid sequence. Percentage overlap between repertoires was calculated by dividing the number of shared unique clonotypes by the size of the smaller repertoire. Repertoire richness was assessed with RTK rarefaction, the Chao1 estimator, and Recon v2.1 estimates of unobserved clonotypes. Generation probabilities for all TCRbeta clonotypes obtained by the gDNA method from several donors were computed using OLGA. Entries here come from immuneACCESS through TCRdb and include only in-frame sequences with V and J called. Some clones fail to appear in such tables; in the studies checked, an unresolved V gene covers under half of the shortfall, and the cause of the remainder is unknown. V and J calls and clone size follow that table, whereas D and trimming were derived from the DNA. Counted in this sample were around 1.5 million clones; roughly 98% of them appeared once. Approximately 0.44% of the sample comes from the top ten.

The donors were healthy, HIV-negative adults who had no recently reported acute infections or vaccinations. All donors were Caucasian adults living in Nashville, Tennessee, USA. Magnetic negative selection was used to enrich CD4+ T cells, after which naive cells were positively selected on CD45RA and the negative fraction became the memory subset. After blood collection by leukapheresis, PBMCs were isolated using Ficoll-Histopaque density gradient centrifugation and then cryopreserved in the vapor phase of liquid nitrogen. Purity and quantity of every magnetically sorted T cell population were checked by analytical flow cytometry. Genomic DNA was isolated from every sorted fraction and measured by UV absorbance on a Nanodrop 2000c. Between the V and J ends, shortened by 9 bases and 5 bases respectively, the junction contains 14 bases. The CDR3 covers 13 residues, taking in both the cysteine and the phenylalanine. Of the read, only the CDR3 DNA is kept; its 39 bases are in frame from base 1. According to the germline V gene, CDR1 reads SGHTS and CDR2 reads YDEGEE.

The rearranged chain carries TRBV5-8 and TRBJ1-4, and the D gene may be TRBD1, 5 bases matching. The sample taken for sequencing was naive CD4+ T cells sorted from blood. The cell subset or site label, as the study defines it: CD45RA+ positively selected. The sequence came from a man aged 30 to 45 in good health. The CDR3 region reads CATLKGLNEKLFF. DNA sequence: TGTGCCACCCTTAAGGGGCTAAATGAAAAACTGTTTTTT.